The rows below give T cell receptor beta chains drawn from one sample of a study of Graves' ophthalmopathy and Graves' hyperthyroidism. TCRdb used MiXCR to reprocess the multiplex PCR reads, holding one entry per CDR3 protein. Here the sample spans more than 1,000,000 distinct CDR3 sequences, about 35% being singletons. Input material: peripheral blood or thyroid tissue (not recorded which). The receptor set was obtained from an adult man with Graves' hyperthyroidism. CDR3s include the opening cysteine and the closing phenylalanine or tryptophan. The D gene is left open where the match is weak. Not every row has a clone size; where given, it reads once, few, many or a size class.

v_call	clone_size	d_call	j_call	cdr3_nt	cdr3_aa
TRBV29-1	NA	NA	TRBJ2-2	TGCAGCGTCCGGCGGGAAGGGAACACCGGGGAGCTGTTTTTT	CSVRREGNTGELFF
TRBV11-2	many	NA	TRBJ1-2	TGTGCCAGCAGCTTAGGTAGGGCTGCCTCGAGCTACACCTTC	CASSLGRAASSYTF
TRBV25-1	NA	TRBD1	TRBJ1-6	TGTGCCAGCCGGACAGGGGAGGCGAATTCACCCCTCCACTTT	CASRTGEANSPLHF
TRBV2	few	NA	TRBJ1-1	TGTGCCAGCACCACCGACGGGGAAGCTTTCTTT	CASTTDGEAFF
TRBV20-1	many	NA	TRBJ1-1	TGCAGTGCTACCGAGGGGAACACTGAAGCTTTCTTT	CSATEGNTEAFF
TRBV6-6	NA	NA	TRBJ2-6	TGTGCCAGCAGTAGGACACATCCTTACTCTGGGGCCAACGTCCTGACTTTC	CASSRTHPYSGANVLTF
TRBV28	few	TRBD1	TRBJ2-7	TGTGCCAGCAGGCTCCGGACAGGGCTCACGGAGCAGTACTTC	CASRLRTGLTEQYF
TRBV5-1	few	NA	TRBJ2-7	TGTGCCAGCGCCCGACAGCGAGAAATGGACTACGAGCAGTACTTC	CASARQREMDYEQYF
TRBV6-5	NA	NA	TRBJ1-5	TGTGCCAGCAGTTGGTCAGCCAGAAGCAATCAGCCCCAGCATTTT	CASSWSARSNQPQHF
TRBV7-2	NA	TRBD1	TRBJ2-7	TGTGCCAGCAGCTCGGGGGACAGGCCGAACTCCTACGAGCAGTACTTC	CASSSGDRPNSYEQYF
TRBV19	many	NA	TRBJ1-5	TGTGCCAGTGACAGACAAGATCAGCCCCAGCATTTT	CASDRQDQPQHF
TRBV12-3/TRBV12-4	many	NA	TRBJ1-1	TGTGCCAGCAGGGTCTCAAGGCCCAGTGAAGCTTTCTTT	CASRVSRPSEAFF
TRBV6-5	few	TRBD2	TRBJ2-5	TGTGCCAGCAGTTTATTCCCCTTTCCAGCGGGGGGGCCTGCGACCCAGTACTTC	CASSLFPFPAGGPATQYF
TRBV20-1	NA	TRBD1	TRBJ2-7	TGCAGTGCGACCCCGGGACAGGGAGGCTACGAGCAGTACTTC	CSATPGQGGYEQYF
TRBV29-1	NA	TRBD1	TRBJ1-2	TGCAGCGTCACCGGGACAGGGCTGATCTATGGCTACACCTTC	CSVTGTGLIYGYTF
TRBV10-2	few	TRBD1	TRBJ1-5	TGCGCCATCGGGACAGGGCACAATCAGCCCCAGCATTTT	CAIGTGHNQPQHF
TRBV10-3	many	TRBD1	TRBJ2-5	TGTGCCATCAGTGAGAGGGGACAGGGTGGGGAGACCCAGTACTTC	CAISERGQGGETQYF
TRBV20-1	NA	NA	TRBJ2-3	TGCAGTGCTAGTCAGGGGTCTAACACAGATACGCAGTATTTT	CSASQGSNTDTQYF
TRBV6-6	many	NA	TRBJ1-6	TGTGCCAGCAGTTATACGTCCGAGCCCAATTCACCCCTCCACTTT	CASSYTSEPNSPLHF
TRBV20-1	NA	NA	TRBJ2-7	TGCAGTGCTCCAGGGGGGAGCTCCTACGAGCAGTACTTC	CSAPGGSSYEQYF
TRBV20-1	many	NA	TRBJ1-5	TGCAGTGTCCCAACCAGGGTGAGGAATCAGCCCCAGCATTTT	CSVPTRVRNQPQHF
TRBV27	NA	NA	TRBJ2-5	TGTGCCAGCAGTCATCGGACAGCAGGGAACCAAGAGACCCAGTACTTC	CASSHRTAGNQETQYF
TRBV5-1	many	NA	TRBJ2-7	TGCGCCAGCAGCTTGCGAGAGTCCGACGAGCAGTACTTC	CASSLRESDEQYF
TRBV10-3	NA	NA	TRBJ1-6	TGTGCCATCAGTTTTTCCACAGAAGGTTCACCCCTCCACTTT	CAISFSTEGSPLHF
TRBV24-1	many	NA	TRBJ1-2	TGTGCCACCAGTGATTTTGCAGGGTACGGCTACACCTTC	CATSDFAGYGYTF
TRBV3-1	many	NA	TRBJ1-1	TGTGCCAGCAGCTGGTCGGCGGGGAACACTGAAGCTTTCTTT	CASSWSAGNTEAFF
TRBV6-5	many	NA	TRBJ1-5	TGTGCCAGCAGTCACTCACAGCGGAGCAATCAGCCCCAGCATTTT	CASSHSQRSNQPQHF
TRBV5-1	NA	NA	TRBJ1-2	TGCGCCAGCAGCCTTGGAGGGCATGGCTATGGCTACACCTTC	CASSLGGHGYGYTF
TRBV7-2	NA	NA	TRBJ2-7	TGTGCCAGCAGCCCTAGCCCAATCGGGGCAGGCTACGAGCAGTACTTC	CASSPSPIGAGYEQYF
TRBV29-1	many	NA	TRBJ2-5	TGCAGCGTTCCGTCTGGGGAGGAGACCCAGTACTTC	CSVPSGEETQYF
TRBV3-1	NA	NA	TRBJ1-1	TGTGCCAGCAGCCAAGTCTGGGTCCGAGGGACTGAAGCTTTCTTT	CASSQVWVRGTEAFF
TRBV7-9	NA	NA	TRBJ1-1	TGTGCCAGCAGCATCGGAGGAGCTTTCTTT	CASSIGGAFF
TRBV9	few	NA	TRBJ2-5	TGTGCCAGCAGCGTAGGTGGGGGTCACCAAGAGACCCAGTACTTC	CASSVGGGHQETQYF
TRBV9	NA	NA	TRBJ2-2	TGTGCCAGCAGCGTATCGCAGGGCGGCACCGGGGAGCTGTTTTTT	CASSVSQGGTGELFF
TRBV9	many	TRBD1	TRBJ2-1	TGTGCCAGCAGCGTCGGAAGCCGGGACAGGGTCAATGAGCAGTTCTTC	CASSVGSRDRVNEQFF
TRBV14	many	NA	TRBJ1-1	TGTGCCAGCAGCCAAGATATCGACACTGAAGCTTTCTTT	CASSQDIDTEAFF
TRBV20-1	NA	NA	TRBJ1-5	TGCAGTGCTAGAGACCCAGTCCGGAGCCCAAGAGAGCATTTT	CSARDPVRSPREHF
TRBV15	NA	NA	TRBJ1-1	TGTGCCACCAGCAGAGCATCCGGGACACGGGACACTGAAGCTTTCTTT	CATSRASGTRDTEAFF
TRBV5-4	NA	TRBD1	TRBJ2-5	TGTGCCGCCGGGGACAGAAAAGAGACCCAGTACTTC	CAAGDRKETQYF
TRBV11-2	NA	TRBD2	TRBJ2-5	TGTGCCAGCAGCCTACCGACTAGCGGGAAATATACAGAGACCCAGTACTTC	CASSLPTSGKYTETQYF
TRBV7-3	few	TRBD2	TRBJ2-1	TGTGCCAGCAGCCTAAGGACTAGCGAGGCCTACAATGAGCAGTTCTTC	CASSLRTSEAYNEQFF
TRBV4-3	few	NA	TRBJ2-7	TGCGCCAGCAGCCAAGACGGGTGGGGCTCCTACGAGCAGTACTTC	CASSQDGWGSYEQYF
TRBV20-1	NA	TRBD1	TRBJ1-1	TGCAGTGCTATTCGGACAGGGGGCTCGACTGAAGCTTTCTTT	CSAIRTGGSTEAFF
TRBV14	NA	NA	TRBJ2-7	TGTGCCAGCAGCCAAGTCTCCTACCCCTACGAGCAGTACTTC	CASSQVSYPYEQYF
TRBV28	NA	NA	TRBJ1-5	TGTGCCAGCAGTTTGCGGCCGGACAGCAATCAGCCCCAGCATTTT	CASSLRPDSNQPQHF
TRBV7-2	NA	TRBD1	TRBJ2-7	TGTGCCAGCAGCTCGAACTACGGGGACAGGGGGGGGCAATACGAGCAGTACTTC	CASSSNYGDRGGQYEQYF
TRBV10-3	NA	TRBD1	TRBJ2-7	TGTGCCATCAGTTTCCAACAGGGGCGGAACGAGCAGTACTTC	CAISFQQGRNEQYF
TRBV9	many	NA	TRBJ2-7	TGTGCCAGCAGCCCAGGACCAAGCGCCTACGAGCAGTACTTC	CASSPGPSAYEQYF
TRBV7-9	NA	NA	TRBJ2-7	TGTGCCAGCAGCTCCCGGGGTGGTAAGGGATCCTACGAGCAGTACTTC	CASSSRGGKGSYEQYF
TRBV7-2	NA	TRBD1	TRBJ2-2	TGTGCCAGCAGCTGCCCGACAGGGATGATTCTACGGGAGCTGTTTTTT	CASSCPTGMILRELFF
TRBV7-9	NA	NA	TRBJ2-6	TGTGCCAGCAGCCGGAAGACGTTCTCTGGGGCCAACGTCCTGACTTTC	CASSRKTFSGANVLTF
TRBV10-3	few	TRBD2	TRBJ2-5	TGTGCCAGCAGTGACCGGGCTAGCGGGGAGGTGACCCAGTACTTC	CASSDRASGEVTQYF
TRBV7-8	NA	TRBD1	TRBJ2-7	TGTGCCAGCAGCTTACCAGCAGGGACAGTTTACGAGCAGTACTTC	CASSLPAGTVYEQYF
TRBV5-6	many	NA	TRBJ1-1	TGTGCCAGCAGCTTGTTTGCCAGGACGAACACTGAAGCTTTCTTT	CASSLFARTNTEAFF
TRBV4-1	NA	NA	TRBJ2-2	TGCGCCAGCAGCCAAGTCTCGGGAGTAACCGGGGAGCTGTTTTTT	CASSQVSGVTGELFF
TRBV7-3	few	NA	TRBJ2-2	TGTGCCAGCAGCTTAGGGTCCTCGGCCGGGGAGCTGTTTTTT	CASSLGSSAGELFF
TRBV19	NA	TRBD1	TRBJ2-7	TGTGCCAGTAGCCCAGGACAGGGATCCCCCTACGAGCAGTACTTC	CASSPGQGSPYEQYF
TRBV7-2	NA	TRBD2	TRBJ2-7	TGTGCCTGCGGGGGCTCCTACGAGCAGTACTTC	CACGGSYEQYF
TRBV7-2	many	NA	TRBJ1-6	TGTGCCAGCAGCTTAGGCAGGGAGGGTTCACCCCTCCACTTT	CASSLGREGSPLHF